A selection of T cell receptor beta chains follows, all from one sample in a study of PD-1 and CTLA-4 blockade in melanoma. The protocol was immunoSEQ multiplex PCR, while the TCRdb copy is restricted to in-frame clones and leaves out a portion. The sample has about 32,000 clones; roughly 90% are singletons. The sequenced sample was CD8+ T cells from peripheral blood, obtained from a patient given anti-PD-1 treatment. The receptors derive from a human donor with melanoma. The CDR3 runs from the conserved cysteine through the conserved F or W. The D gene is left open where the match is weak. Not all rows give a size; the values are once, few, many and, for expanded clones, a class.

d_gene	v_gene	j_gene	abundance	CDR3nt	CDR3aa
-	TRBV19	TRBJ1-5	-	TGTGCCAGTAGTATAGATATAGGGCAGGTCTATAGCAATCAGCCCCAGCATTTT	CASSIDIGQVYSNQPQHF
TRBD1	TRBV7-9	TRBJ1-2	-	TGTGCCAGCAGCATGACAGGGGGCAACTATGGCTACACCTTC	CASSMTGGNYGYTF
-	TRBV27	TRBJ2-1	-	TGTGCCAGCAGTTCGCCTTTTTCGAGCTCCTACAATGAGCAGTTCTTC	CASSSPFSSSYNEQFF
-	TRBV2	TRBJ2-7	-	TGTGCCAGCAGTGATTCGGCAGCGATTAGCTACGAGCAGTACTTC	CASSDSAAISYEQYF
-	TRBV28	TRBJ1-5	-	TGTGCCAGCAGTTTCTTCAATCAGCCCCAGCATTTT	CASSFFNQPQHF
-	TRBV6-2/TRBV6-3	TRBJ1-5	-	TGTGCCAGCAGTTATGGGTTTCAGCCCCAGCATTTT	CASSYGFQPQHF
-	TRBV5-4	TRBJ2-1	-	TGTGCCAGCAGCTTCGGAGGTTCCCCCCTTGGTGAGCAGTTCTTC	CASSFGGSPLGEQFF
-	TRBV30	TRBJ2-5	once	TGTGCCTGGAGTGCAGGGGCCGGGGAGACCCAGTACTTC	CAWSAGAGETQYF
TRBD1	TRBV6-5	TRBJ1-4	-	TGTGCCAGCAGTTCGGGACAGGGGGCGGATGAAAAACTGTTTTTT	CASSSGQGADEKLFF
TRBD1	TRBV3-1/TRBV3-2	TRBJ2-7	-	TGTGCCAGCAGCCCCTTCAGTGGGACAGGGGCCTTTGAGCAGTACTTC	CASSPFSGTGAFEQYF
-	TRBV6-5	TRBJ1-3	-	TGTGCCAGCAGTTACGGCGGAGACACCATATATTTT	CASSYGGDTIYF
-	TRBV27	TRBJ2-7	-	TGTGCCAGCAGTTTAGACGGGGGCTCCTACGAGCAGTACTTC	CASSLDGGSYEQYF
-	TRBV29-1	TRBJ2-1	-	TGCAGCGCATCCACAGACTACAATGAGCAGTTCTTC	CSASTDYNEQFF
TRBD1	TRBV5-5	TRBJ1-2	-	TGTGCCAGCAGCTTGTGGACAGGGCCTGGCTACACCTTC	CASSLWTGPGYTF
-	TRBV7-9	TRBJ2-7	-	TGTGCCAGCAGCTTAGGGGAGTCCGAGTACTTC	CASSLGESEYF
-	TRBV4-2	TRBJ2-2	-	TGTGCCAGCAGCCCAGGACCGGGGGAGCTGTTTTTT	CASSPGPGELFF
TRBD1	TRBV4-1	TRBJ1-2	-	TGCGCCAGCAGCCAAGATCGGCAAGGGGGCCCCTATGGCTACACCTTC	CASSQDRQGGPYGYTF
TRBD1	TRBV2	TRBJ1-4	once	TGTGCCAGCAGTGAAGGACAGGGAACCCACGAAAAACTGTTTTTT	CASSEGQGTHEKLFF
-	TRBV9	TRBJ1-1	-	TGTGCCAGCAGCCGTGCGGGGGACACTGAAGCTTTCTTT	CASSRAGDTEAFF
TRBD2	TRBV2	TRBJ2-1	once	TGTGCCAGCATTCGAGCGGGGGGCGGCGATGAGCAGTTCTTC	CASIRAGGGDEQFF
-	TRBV4-1	TRBJ1-6	-	TGCGCCAGCAGCCAAGAGGGAAATTCACCCCTCCACTTT	CASSQEGNSPLHF
TRBD1	TRBV9	TRBJ2-2	-	TGTGCCAGCAGCACCACAGGGGGCACCGGGGAGCTGTTTTTT	CASSTTGGTGELFF
TRBD2	TRBV7-8	TRBJ2-1	-	TGTGCCAGCAGCTTAACGGGACTAGCGACCAATGAGCAGTTCTTC	CASSLTGLATNEQFF
TRBD1	TRBV24-1	TRBJ2-5	-	TGTGCCACCGGGGAGGGACAGGGGCCTCCAGAGACCCAGTACTTC	CATGEGQGPPETQYF
-	TRBV28	TRBJ1-2	-	TGTGCCAGCAGTTTCGGGCAGGAATTCTATGGCTACACCTTC	CASSFGQEFYGYTF
TRBD1	TRBV19	TRBJ2-1	-	TGTGCCAGTAGATCCGGGACAGGGGGAAATGAGCAGTTCTTC	CASRSGTGGNEQFF
TRBD2	TRBV30	TRBJ2-5	-	TGTGCCGCGGGGGGAGGGACCCAGTACTTC	CAAGGGTQYF
-	TRBV9	TRBJ1-4	-	TGTGCCAGCAGCGTAGTCCCGGGGACTAATGAAAAACTGTTTTTT	CASSVVPGTNEKLFF
-	TRBV27	TRBJ1-2	few	TGTGCCAGCAGTTCTGAACAGGGTAACTATGGCTACACCTTC	CASSSEQGNYGYTF
TRBD2	TRBV15	TRBJ2-5	-	TGTGCCACCAGCAGAGATCTCGTGGGGGGGTCGCAAGAGACCCAGTACTTC	CATSRDLVGGSQETQYF
-	TRBV20-1	TRBJ1-1	-	TGCAGTGCTGAGAGGGGGACTGAAGCTTTCTTT	CSAERGTEAFF
-	TRBV6-5	TRBJ2-7	once	TGTGCCAGCAGCCCCCTATTAGCTTCCTACGAGCAGTACTTC	CASSPLLASYEQYF
-	TRBV15	TRBJ2-7	-	TGTGCCACCAGCAGCTACGGCCCTTACAAACCAGGCGCCTACGAGCAGTACTTC	CATSSYGPYKPGAYEQYF
TRBD2	TRBV9	TRBJ2-7	-	TGTGCCAGCAGCGCCGGGAGGGTTTGGGACGAGCAGTACTTC	CASSAGRVWDEQYF
-	TRBV28	TRBJ1-1	once	TGTGCCAGCAGCTCTTCAGGGAGCGGGGTAGCTTTCTTT	CASSSSGSGVAFF
TRBD1	TRBV13	TRBJ2-1	once	TGTGCCAGCAGCCTCACAGGGGTTAGGGACAATGAGCAGTTCTTC	CASSLTGVRDNEQFF
TRBD1	TRBV5-5	TRBJ1-4	-	TGTGCCAGCAGCGGCACAGGGGGCGCCGGTAGAACTAATGAAAAACTGTTTTTT	CASSGTGGAGRTNEKLFF
-	TRBV19	TRBJ1-5	once	TGTGCCAGTAGCCCCCTCCGGTTAGGGGGGACCGGCCAGCCCCAGCATTTT	CASSPLRLGGTGQPQHF
TRBD1	TRBV5-6	TRBJ2-3	-	TGTGCCAGCAGCCTGGGGACAGGGGCGAAAGATACGCAGTATTTT	CASSLGTGAKDTQYF
-	TRBV6-1	TRBJ1-2	-	TGTGCCAGCAGTGAAGTGTATGGGGTAGGAGGCTACACCTTC	CASSEVYGVGGYTF
TRBD2	TRBV4-2	TRBJ2-3	-	TGTGCCAGCAGCCAAGACGCTAGCGGGAGAGGAGATACGCAGTATTTT	CASSQDASGRGDTQYF
-	TRBV27	TRBJ2-2	-	TGTGCCAGCAGTTTCGAAGCAACCGGGGAGCTGTTTTTT	CASSFEATGELFF
-	TRBV4-3	TRBJ1-4	-	TGCGCCAGCAGCCAAGATGGGGGGGCCCCCGTGGAACTGTTTTTT	CASSQDGGAPVELFF
-	TRBV29-1	TRBJ2-7	-	TGCAGCGTTGATATCGCGGGTTACGAGCAGTACTTC	CSVDIAGYEQYF